A selection of T cell receptor beta chains follows, all from one sample in a study of cytomegalovirus exposure and HLA in healthy donors. Generated by immunoSEQ multiplex PCR, the TCRdb table keeps only in-frame clones and is missing some. The sample has roughly 150,000 clones; 75% to 80% are singletons. The sequencing sample was made of PBMCs. Receptors were obtained from a male donor in good health and CMV-seronegative. CDR3s include the opening cysteine and the closing phenylalanine or tryptophan. Fields, in order: clone size, D gene, J gene, V gene, CDR3 DNA, CDR3 protein. The D gene is left open where the match is weak. Expanded clones get a size class; other rows say once, few or many, or leave the size out.

>-|TRBD1|TRBJ1-5|TRBV30
TGTGCCTGGACCGGACAGGGCAACAATCAGCCCCAGCATTTT
CAWTGQGNNQPQHF
>-|-|TRBJ2-2|TRBV5-1
TGCGCCAGCAGCTCGCAGGTTGCCGGGGAGCTGTTTTTT
CASSSQVAGELFF
>-|-|TRBJ1-1|TRBV5-1
TGCGCCAGCAGCTTGTCGCGGGGTTCCGGCACTGAAGCTTTCTTT
CASSLSRGSGTEAFF
>-|TRBD2|TRBJ2-7|TRBV6-6
TGTGCCAGCAGTTTTGGGACTAGCGCCGAGCAGTACTTC
CASSFGTSAEQYF
>few|TRBD1|TRBJ2-1|TRBV7-7
TGTGCCAGCAGCAACGACAGGGGTAATGAGCAGTTCTTC
CASSNDRGNEQFF
>-|TRBD2|TRBJ2-1|TRBV30
TGTGCCTGGAACGGACTAGCGGGAGGGCTGGACTACAATGAGCAGTTCTTC
CAWNGLAGGLDYNEQFF
>-|-|TRBJ2-7|TRBV19
TGTGCCAGTAGTATAGACGGCTCCTACGAGCAGTACTTC
CASSIDGSYEQYF
>-|TRBD1|TRBJ2-1|TRBV5-4
TGTGCCAGCAGCTCTAGACAGGCCAGGGGGTACAATGAGCAGTTCTTC
CASSSRQARGYNEQFF
>-|TRBD2|TRBJ2-5|TRBV25-1
TGTGCCAGCAGTGAAAGGCGGGGACTAGCGGGTCGAGAGACCCAGTACTTC
CASSERRGLAGRETQYF
>-|TRBD2|TRBJ2-7|TRBV5-4
TGTGCCAGCAGCTTGGGGGGGACTACCCCCTACGAGCAGTACTTC
CASSLGGTTPYEQYF
>-|TRBD2|TRBJ2-5|TRBV5-6
TGTGCCAGCAGCATAAGCGGGGGGGCTGTAGAGACCCAGTACTTC
CASSISGGAVETQYF
>-|-|TRBJ2-7|TRBV9
TGTGCCAGCAGCGCAACCCCGACTTCGGACTATGACGAGCAGTACTTC
CASSATPTSDYDEQYF
>few|TRBD1|TRBJ1-6|TRBV6-4
TGTGCCAGCAAGATATGGAGGGACAGGTCCCTATATAATTCACCCCTCCACTTT
CASKIWRDRSLYNSPLHF
>-|TRBD1|TRBJ1-1|TRBV2
TGTGCCTCACAGACAGGGCTCAGGACTGAAGCTTTCTTT
CASQTGLRTEAFF
>-|-|TRBJ1-1|TRBV4-1
TGCGCCAGCACTCTAAGAGACAGAGACCCCGCTGAAGCTTTCTTT
CASTLRDRDPAEAFF
>-|-|TRBJ2-7|TRBV6-1
TGTGCCAGCAGTGATTGGCCATACGAGCAGTACTTC
CASSDWPYEQYF
>-|-|TRBJ2-7|TRBV6-1
TGTGCCACCAGAGGAGGCTCCTACGAGCAGTACTTC
CATRGGSYEQYF
>once|TRBD1|TRBJ2-3|TRBV5-6
TGTGCCAGCAGCCGGGACAGGGGGTTCGCAGATACGCAGTATTTT
CASSRDRGFADTQYF
>-|-|TRBJ2-1|TRBV9
TGTGCCAGCACTGGAGGGGGCATGGAGAATGAGCAGTTCTTC
CASTGGGMENEQFF
>once|TRBD1|TRBJ1-2|TRBV10-3
TGTGCCATCAGTGCAACAGGGGGCGTGATTGGCTACACCTTC
CAISATGGVIGYTF
>-|-|TRBJ2-7|TRBV5-1
TGCGCCAGCAGCTTCAACAACCCTCAGGGTGCGCAGTACTTC
CASSFNNPQGAQYF
>-|-|TRBJ2-1|TRBV7-6
TGTGCCAGCAGCTCCCCCTCGGGGGGCGTTGAGCAGTTCTTC
CASSSPSGGVEQFF
>-|-|TRBJ2-7|TRBV5-1
TGCGCCAGCAGCTTGATGGCAGGGATCTACGAGCAGTACTTC
CASSLMAGIYEQYF
>-|TRBD1|TRBJ1-3|TRBV27
TGTGCCAGCAGCCGACAGGGAACTGGAAACACCATATATTTT
CASSRQGTGNTIYF
>few|TRBD1|TRBJ1-3|TRBV30
TGTGCCTGGAGTGGGGACAGGAGCTCTGGAAACACCATATATTTT
CAWSGDRSSGNTIYF
>-|TRBD1|TRBJ2-5|TRBV5-1
TGCGCCAGCAGTGCCGGGACAGGGAGAGAGACCCAGTACTTC
CASSAGTGRETQYF
>-|-|TRBJ2-5|TRBV14
TGTGCCAGCAGCCAAGGCCTACAAGAGACCCAGTACTTC
CASSQGLQETQYF
>-|-|TRBJ2-3|TRBV7-2
TGTGCCAGCAGCTTAAGAGGTAAAAGCACAGATACGCAGTATTTT
CASSLRGKSTDTQYF
>-|-|TRBJ1-1|TRBV11-3
TGTGCCAGCAGCTTACGTGTTGCGGGGAACACTGAAGCTTTCTTT
CASSLRVAGNTEAFF
>-|-|TRBJ1-2|TRBV7-2
TGTGCCAGCAGCTCCCGTAACTATGGCTACACCTTC
CASSSRNYGYTF
>-|-|TRBJ1-1|TRBV30
TGTGCCTGGAGTGTATTGCAGTACACTGAAGCTTTCTTT
CAWSVLQYTEAFF
>-|-|TRBJ1-4|TRBV18
TGTGCCAGCTCCGGGACCCAACAGGGTGAAAAACTGTTTTTT
CASSGTQQGEKLFF
>-|-|TRBJ2-7|TRBV7-8
TGTGCCAGCAGCCGGACTCAGAATTCTTACGAGCAGTACTTC
CASSRTQNSYEQYF
>-|TRBD2|TRBJ2-7|TRBV7-2
TGTGCCAGCAGCCAGGGGGGGGGACTAGCGGCCTACGAGCAGTACTTC
CASSQGGGLAAYEQYF
>-|-|TRBJ2-6|TRBV5-4
TGTGCCAGCAGCTTGCTTGATGCCGGCTGGGCGAATGAGAACGTCCTGACTTTC
CASSLLDAGWANENVLTF
>once|-|TRBJ1-2|TRBV29-1
TGCAGCGTTGAACTGCGGGTTGGACGCTACACCTTC
CSVELRVGRYTF
>once|-|TRBJ1-5|TRBV9
TGTGCCAGCAGCGTAGCGGGAGTGCAGCCCCAGCATTTT
CASSVAGVQPQHF
>-|TRBD1|TRBJ1-1|TRBV7-6
TGTGCCAGCAGCTTGGATAGGGGGCTCGACACTGAAGCTTTCTTT
CASSLDRGLDTEAFF
>-|-|TRBJ1-2|TRBV7-2
TGTGCCAGCAGCTTAAGGCCTGGGCTCTATGGCTACACCTTC
CASSLRPGLYGYTF
>-|-|TRBJ1-1|TRBV15
TGTGCCACCAGCAGCGAGTACACTGAAGCTTTCTTT
CATSSEYTEAFF
>-|TRBD2|TRBJ2-3|TRBV6-5
TGTGCCAGCAGTTCGGGCGGGAGACGGGGAGATACGCAGTATTTT
CASSSGGRRGDTQYF
>few|-|TRBJ1-2|TRBV6-5
TGTGCCAGCAGTTACCGGGCAGGGAGGTATGGCTACACCTTC
CASSYRAGRYGYTF
>-|TRBD1|TRBJ1-1|TRBV7-9
TGTTCCAGCAGCCTCCTGGACAGGGCAGCTTTCTTT
CSSSLLDRAAFF
>few|TRBD1|TRBJ2-7|TRBV4-3
TGCGCCAGCAGCCAAGAGAGGGGGCGCTACGAGCAGTACTTC
CASSQERGRYEQYF
>once|TRBD2|TRBJ2-1|TRBV29-1
TGCAGCGTTGGCCCGGGACTAGCGGGCGGAGAGCAGTTCTTC
CSVGPGLAGGEQFF
>-|-|TRBJ2-1|TRBV5-4
TGTGCCAGCAGCTTGGGACACCAGAGCTCCTACAATGAGCAGTTCTTC
CASSLGHQSSYNEQFF
>once|-|TRBJ2-1|TRBV10-3
TGTGCCATCAGTGAAGAGGGTAAAAATGAGCAGTTCTTC
CAISEEGKNEQFF
>once|-|TRBJ1-1|TRBV5-1
TGCGCCAGCAGCACAGGACAGAGAGATGAAGCTTTCTTT
CASSTGQRDEAFF
>-|TRBD1|TRBJ1-6|TRBV4-3
TGCGCCAGCAGCCAAGATTTCGGGACAGGGAGTTCACCCCTCCACTTT
CASSQDFGTGSSPLHF
>-|TRBD1|TRBJ1-6|TRBV18
TGTGCCGCCACCGACAGGGTCAATTCACCCCTCCACTTT
CAATDRVNSPLHF
>-|TRBD2|TRBJ2-3|TRBV5-1
TGCGCCAGCAGCTTTATTAGCGGGGGGGCCCCAGATACGCAGTATTTT
CASSFISGGAPDTQYF
>few|-|TRBJ1-1|TRBV9
TGTGCCAGCAGCGTAGGGGGGGGGACGCAGGAAGCTTTCTTT
CASSVGGGTQEAFF
>-|TRBD2|TRBJ2-5|TRBV19
TGTGCCAGTAGTAAAGGACTAGCGGGAGAAGAGACCCAGTACTTC
CASSKGLAGEETQYF
>-|-|TRBJ2-2|TRBV5-1
TGCGCCAGCAGCACCGGGACTTCATCCGGGGAGCTGTTTTTT
CASSTGTSSGELFF
>few|-|TRBJ1-1|TRBV5-5
TGTGCCAGCAGCTTGGATTTGGCGAACACTGAAGCTTTCTTT
CASSLDLANTEAFF
>-|-|TRBJ2-7|TRBV18
TGTGCCAGCTCACCTCCAAGCATCTACGAGCAGTACTTC
CASSPPSIYEQYF
>-|-|TRBJ2-5|TRBV5-4
TGTGCCAGCAGCAAAGCGGACTTAAGGGTTAGGGAGACCCAGTACTTC
CASSKADLRVRETQYF